These 20 T cell receptor beta chains share one sample of origin, sequenced in a study of T cells in narcolepsy. Method: immunoSEQ multiplex PCR; TCRdb's copy keeps in-frame clones and lacks some. The sample carries about 27,000 clones, more than 75% recorded once. Material: CD45RA- memory CD4+ T cells from PBMCs. The receptors stem from a human donor with narcolepsy.

V usage is TRBV18 and J usage is TRBJ2-7, with 7 bases lining up with TRBD1. The trim removed 3 bases at V and 3 bases at J, leaving 8 bases unmatched. The CDR3 is 15 amino acids. Germline V gene sequence: CDR1 KGHSH, CDR2 LQKENI. CDR3 sequence reads: CASSPTQGSGYEQYF. The CDR3 bases are TGTGCCAGCTCACCCACACAGGGGAGTGGCTACGAGCAGTACTTC.

The J gene is TRBJ2-2, the V gene TRBV5-1, with 8 nucleotides matching TRBD1. The germline V gene has CDR1 SGHRS and CDR2 YFSETQ. Unmatched junction bases numbered 7, after V lost 2 bases and J lost 1 base. The CDR3 covers 17 residues. DNA of the CDR3: TGCGCCAGCAGCTTAAAGGCAGGGGGCGAGAACACCGGGGAGCTGTTTTTT. This gives the protein CASSLKAGGENTGELFF.

The V call is TRBV6-1, the J call TRBJ2-5; unclear D gene. Trimming left V 6 bases short and J 2 bases short, with 7 bases between. CDR3 length: 12 amino acids. CDR1 is MNHNS, CDR2 SASEGT, per germline. The CDR3 is CASSGQQETQYF. The CDR3 region has the DNA TGTGCCAGCAGCGGTCAACAAGAGACCCAGTACTTC.

This clone rates as medium-sized. The chain's CDR3 is CASSQVAGSSSPLHF. CDR3 sequence (DNA): TGTGCCAGCAGCCAAGTAGCAGGGTCGAGTTCACCCCTCCACTTT. The chain is built from TRBV4-2 and TRBJ1-6, with a possible D match to TRBD1 (5 bases). V was cut by 1 base and J by 9 bases, with 13 bases left in between. Germline CDR1 reads LGHNA; CDR2 reads YNFKEQ. The length of the CDR3 is 15 residues.

The chain couples TRBV5-5 to TRBJ2-7; TRBD1 matches at 9 bases. Germline CDR1 SGHKS, CDR2 YYEKEE (reference sequence). CDR3 length: 15 residues. J gave up 4 bases and V 1 base, and 6 bases lay outside the gene matches. The CDR3: CASSLLQGALYEQYF. The CDR3 nucleotides read TGTGCCAGCAGCTTGCTACAGGGGGCGTTGTACGAGCAGTACTTC.

V usage is TRBV7-7 and J usage is TRBJ2-1; possible D gene TRBD2, 6 bases. CDR3 length: 14 amino acids. Germline V gene sequence: CDR1 SSHAT, CDR2 FNYEAQ (reference sequence). The ends were cut back, 5 bases at V and 10 bases at J, with 18 bases in the middle. CDR3 bases: TGTGCCAGCAGCCGGTCTAACGGGGGAGGAGAGCAGTTCTTC. Protein product: CASSRSNGGGEQFF.

This clone was recorded a few times. The chain employs TRBV6-5 and TRBJ1-2; 7 positions match TRBD1. Per germline, CDR1 MNHEY and CDR2 SVGAGI. V shed 2 bases, J shed 3 bases, and the junction held 0 bases outside the gene matches. This CDR3 is built from 13 residues. In DNA form, the CDR3 reads TGTGCCAGCAGTTACGACAGGGACTATGGCTACACCTTC. As protein: CASSYDRDYGYTF.

J is TRBJ1-2 and V is TRBV6-1; 8 bases line up with TRBD1. The CDR3 is 13 residues long. V trimming: 6 bases; J trimming: 8 bases; junction bases outside the gene matches: 8. The germline CDR1 and CDR2 sequences are MNHNS and SASEGT. The CDR3 DNA follows: TGTGCCAGCAGACTCGACAGGGGTTACGGCTACACCTTC. Translated: CASRLDRGYGYTF.

The gene calls are TRBV5-1 and TRBJ2-2, with a weak D call TRBD1 (7 bases). The germline V gene has CDR1 SGHRS and CDR2 YFSETQ. The CDR3 spans 18 residues. The V end lost 0 bases, the J end lost 1 base, and 16 bases lay between the germline ends. This chain's CDR3 is CASSLATYRGGNTGELFF. The CDR3, as DNA: TGCGCCAGCAGCTTGGCCACTTACAGGGGAGGGAACACCGGGGAGCTGTTTTTT.

This clone was seen a handful of times. This sequence joins TRBV7-8 and TRBJ2-1; 7 nucleotides match TRBD1. This CDR3 spans 12 amino acids. Germline CDR1 SGHVS, CDR2 FQNEAQ. J was trimmed by 15 bases and V by 5 bases; bases with no gene match: 10. The CDR3 DNA is TGTGCCAGCAGCGTAGACAGGGTGGGGTGGTTCTTC. This gives the protein CASSVDRVGWFF.

This sequence joins TRBV27 and TRBJ1-5; D remains unclear. This CDR3 region has 15 residues. Trimming stripped 6 bases from V and 4 bases from J, with 16 bases between. Looked up from germline, CDR1 is MNHEY and CDR2 is SMNVEV (reference sequence). CDR3 region: CASRSFRGRNQPQHF. CDR3 coding DNA: TGTGCCAGCAGGAGTTTCCGGGGAAGGAATCAGCCCCAGCATTTT.

The chain employs TRBV27 and TRBJ2-2, with TRBD2 matching over 14 bases. The trim removed 4 bases at V and 6 bases at J, leaving 4 bases unmatched. CDR3 length equals 16 residues. The V gene's germline CDR1 is MNHEY and CDR2 SMNVEV (reference sequence). The CDR3 nucleotides are TGTGCCAGCAGTTCGCCGGGACTAGCGGGGGCCGGGGAGCTGTTTTTT. This gives the protein CASSSPGLAGAGELFF.

This clone was seen a handful of times. The J gene is TRBJ2-7, the V gene TRBV7-9, with 9 bases matching TRBD1. CDR1 is SEHNR and CDR2 is FQNEAQ in the germline V gene (reference sequence). The J segment lost 5 bases and the V segment lost 6 bases, leaving 8 bases of the junction unmatched. The CDR3 runs to 14 residues. CDR3 region: CASRPTGGGHEQYF. For the CDR3, the DNA is TGTGCCAGCAGGCCCACAGGGGGCGGGCACGAGCAGTACTTC.

The genes are TRBV9 and TRBJ2-7, with 15 positions matching TRBD2. CDR3 length: 17 amino acids. After removal of 4 bases from V and 4 bases from J, the junction contained 9 bases not matched to a gene. CDR1 is SGDLS, CDR2 YYNGEE, per germline. The CDR3 coding sequence is TGTGCCAGCAGCCCTGGGACTAGCGGGGGGATTCGATACGAGCAGTACTTC. Translating it yields CASSPGTSGGIRYEQYF.

This chain links TRBV29-1 with TRBJ1-4; the D is unclear. There are 13 residues in the CDR3. The germline V and J ends were trimmed by 7 bases and 3 bases, with 12 bases remaining between them. Germline CDR1 and CDR2: SQVTM and ANQGSEA. In DNA form, the CDR3 reads TGCAGCGCAACGCGGGCCCCTAATGAAAAACTGTTTTTT. This translates into CSATRAPNEKLFF.

The V call is TRBV23-1, the J call TRBJ1-2; no clear D. TRBV23-1 is noted as an ORF with a role that remains uncertain. Trimming left V 5 bases short and J 4 bases short, with 23 bases between. The CDR3 runs to 17 residues. CDR3 sequence: CASSGRMIRRKTYGYTF. CDR3 DNA sequence: TGCGCCAGCAGTGGACGAATGATACGCAGAAAGACCTATGGCTACACCTTC.

The J gene is TRBJ2-7, the V gene TRBV6-1, with TRBD1 matching 8 bases. CDR1 MNHNS and CDR2 SASEGT come from the germline V gene. J gave up 4 bases and V 5 bases, and 10 bases lay outside the gene matches. This CDR3 has 15 amino acids. The CDR3 sequence: CASSPLPGGLYEQYF. CDR3 nucleotides: TGTGCCAGCAGTCCCCTCCCAGGGGGCTTATACGAGCAGTACTTC.

The rearrangement links TRBV29-1 to TRBJ1-4; 10 bases fit TRBD1. CDR3 length equals 13 residues. CDR1 is SQVTM, CDR2 ANQGSEA, per germline. V trimming: 8 bases; J trimming: 6 bases; junction bases outside the gene matches: 6. The CDR3 sequence is CSYAGTGDEKLFF. CDR3 sequence (DNA): TGCAGCTACGCCGGGACAGGGGATGAAAAACTGTTTTTT. The variable domain in full, completed from reference TRBV29-1 and TRBJ1-4, reads SAVISQKPSRDICQRGTSLTIQCQVDSQVTMMFWYRQQPGQSLTLIATANQGSEATYESGFVIDKFPISRPNLTFSTLTVSNMSPEDSSIYLCSYAGTGDEKLFFGSGTQLSVL.

The chain uses TRBV2 and TRBJ2-1, with 14 positions matching TRBD2. The CDR3 spans 16 residues. Per germline, CDR1 SNHLY and CDR2 FYNNEI. V shed 4 bases, J shed 5 bases, and the junction held 4 bases outside the gene matches. The CDR3 region has the DNA TGTGCCAGCAGTGCGGGACTAGCGGGGGAAGACAATGAGCAGTTCTTC. It specifies CASSAGLAGEDNEQFF.

The chain links TRBV7-9 to TRBJ2-7; TRBD2 aligns across 7 bases. The J segment lost 4 bases and the V segment lost 8 bases, leaving 23 bases of the junction unmatched. The CDR3 spans 18 residues. Germline values: CDR1 SEHNR, CDR2 FQNEAQ (reference sequence). The DNA for the CDR3 is TGTGCCAGCCAGAGGAGAAAATTCCCGGGGGGAGGGGTTTACGAGCAGTACTTC. It specifies CASQRRKFPGGGVYEQYF.